A selection of T cell receptor beta chains follows, all from one sample in a study of blood T cell repertoires in COVID-19. Libraries were prepared by immunoSEQ multiplex PCR; TCRdb keeps only in-frame clonotypes and omits some of them. This sample has under 150,000 clones; around 85% occur once, and the top ten carry 1.5% to 1.8%. Material for sequencing was peripheral blood. The receptors come from a man aged 45-65 years with acute or convalescent COVID-19. Each CDR3 is given without its conserved first and last residue. The D gene is left open where the match is weak. Clone size is shown for a subset of rows, as once, few, many or a class of expanded clone.

v_call,clone_size,cdr3_length,j_call,d_call,cdr3_aa
TRBV13,.,13,TRBJ2-7,TRBD1,ASSLRGTDSYEQY
TRBV3-1/TRBV3-2,.,11,TRBJ1-5,.,ASSQDSPQPQH
TRBV4-1,.,18,TRBJ1-4,.,ASSSRLDRPRGAANEKLF
TRBV19,.,12,TRBJ1-2,TRBD1,ASSIRDRNYGYT
TRBV6-6,once,13,TRBJ1-5,TRBD1,ASMVDRATNQPQH
TRBV27,.,18,TRBJ1-2,TRBD1,ASSLSWRVFFKGANDGYT
TRBV5-1,.,14,TRBJ2-2,.,ASSLSPGANTGELF
TRBV2,.,13,TRBJ1-2,.,ASSEFGMANYGYT
TRBV18,.,12,TRBJ2-2,.,ASSRRGRTGELF
TRBV6-5,.,11,TRBJ1-2,TRBD1,ASSMGQAYGYT
TRBV30,.,12,TRBJ1-2,TRBD1,ALTSGQGEFGYT
TRBV28,.,12,TRBJ1-5,.,ASSRGGSNQPQH
TRBV2,.,9,TRBJ2-7,.,ASSDRYQQY
TRBV19,.,13,TRBJ1-2,.,ASSMTVAEGNGYT
TRBV28,.,14,TRBJ1-2,.,ASSLFAGVISGGYT